Listed here are 14 T cell receptor beta chains from one sample, sequenced in a study of T cells in pancreatic ductal adenocarcinoma. The selected patients with pancreatic ductal adenocarcinoma had surgery but no neoadjuvant therapy. TCRdb keeps only in-frame clones here, not all; method: immunoSEQ multiplex PCR. The sample lists approximately 97,000 clones, roughly 96% occurring once. The sample was PBMCs. The receptors come from a human donor with pancreatic ductal adenocarcinoma.

The chain combines TRBV4-1 with TRBJ1-2; D is possibly TRBD1 (6 bases). Germline V lookup: CDR1 MGHRA, CDR2 YSYEKL. V was trimmed by 3 bases and J by 8 bases, leaving 16 bases between them. The CDR3 length is 14 residues. CDR3 sequence: CASSHGDRGGGYTF. For the CDR3, the DNA is TGCGCCAGCAGCCACGGCGACCGGGGGGGCGGCTACACCTTC.

The V and J genes are TRBV5-1 and TRBJ2-4; 9 positions match TRBD1. Germline values: CDR1 SGHRS, CDR2 YFSETQ. The trim removed 4 bases at V and 7 bases at J, leaving 9 bases unmatched. This CDR3 comprises 15 residues. Here the CDR3 DNA reads TGCGCCAGCAGCCAAGCCGGGACAGGGATTAACATTCAGTACTTC. Its protein product is CASSQAGTGINIQYF.

The chain carries TRBV5-1 and TRBJ2-7; D unclear. The V gene lost 0 bases and the J gene lost 0 bases, with 7 bases spanning the gap. This CDR3 comprises 14 residues. CDR1 is SGHRS and CDR2 is YFSETQ in the germline V gene. The CDR3 loop reads CASSLGPSSYEQYF. CDR3 nucleotides: TGCGCCAGCAGCTTGGGTCCCAGCTCCTACGAGCAGTACTTC.

J is TRBJ2-5 and V is TRBV14; TRBD2 aligns across 14 bases. The germline CDR1 and CDR2 sequences are SGHDN and FVKESK. With V trimmed by 4 bases and J by 6 bases, 10 bases remained unmatched. The CDR3 extends over 17 amino acids. The CDR3 sequence: CASSPGLAGEAGKTQYF. The CDR3 DNA reads TGTGCCAGCAGCCCGGGACTAGCGGGAGAGGCAGGGAAGACCCAGTACTTC.

The CDR3 region has the DNA TGCGCCAGCAGCCCAACAGGGGTCTCCTACAATGAGCAGTTCTTC. It specifies CASSPTGVSYNEQFF. The V and J genes are TRBV4-3 and TRBJ2-1; 7 nucleotides agree with TRBD1. CDR1 and CDR2 from the germline V gene are LGHNA and YSLEER. This CDR3 is built from 15 residues. With V trimmed by 4 bases and J by 0 bases, 3 bases remained unmatched.

The chain recombines TRBV30 with TRBJ1-1; 12 positions agree with TRBD1. CDR1 is GTSNPN, CDR2 SVGIG, per germline (reference sequence). The V segment lost 3 bases and the J segment 7 bases; nucleotides outside the gene matches: 6. There are 14 residues in the CDR3. The chain's CDR3 is CAWRGTGGGGEAFF. The CDR3 coding sequence is TGTGCCTGGAGGGGGACAGGGGGCGGTGGTGAAGCTTTCTTT. The entire variable domain, with the rest obtained from reference TRBV30 and TRBJ1-1, is as follows: SQTIHQWPATLVQPVGSPLSLECTVEGTSNPNLYWYRQAAGRGLQLLFYSVGIGQISSEVPQNLSASRPQDRQFILSSKKLLLSDSGFYLCAWRGTGGGGEAFFGQGTRLTVV.

The chain is built from TRBV28 and TRBJ1-1; a weak D match, TRBD1 (6 bases). The CDR3 is made up of 16 amino acids. Germline CDR1 MDHEN, CDR2 SYDVKM. The V and J ends lost 5 bases and 4 bases respectively, with 20 bases between them. CDR3 DNA sequence: TGTGCCAGCAGTCCTAGGGGGAGGGGTGGATCCACTGAAGCTTTCTTT. Translation: CASSPRGRGGSTEAFF.

The V call is TRBV27, the J call TRBJ2-3, with 9 bases fitting TRBD2. Germline assignment: CDR1 MNHEY and CDR2 SMNVEV (reference sequence). The CDR3 runs 18 residues. After removal of 1 base from V and 2 bases from J, the junction contained 10 bases not matched to a gene. CDR3: CASSLFGWLAGPTDTQYF. In DNA, the CDR3 is TGTGCCAGCAGTTTATTTGGGTGGCTAGCGGGACCCACAGATACGCAGTATTTT.

V gene TRBV9 combines with J gene TRBJ2-1, with 9 bases lining up with TRBD2. Germline V gives CDR1 SGDLS, CDR2 YYNGEE. Trimming removed 0 bases from V and 6 bases from J; junction bases left unmatched: 4. This CDR3 has 15 residues. Here the CDR3 reads CASSVELAGPNEQFF. The CDR3 DNA follows: TGTGCCAGCAGCGTAGAACTAGCGGGCCCCAATGAGCAGTTCTTC.

This sequence joins TRBV28 and TRBJ2-7; TRBD1 agrees at 9 bases. Germline V gene lookup returns CDR1 MDHEN and CDR2 SYDVKM. J was trimmed by 1 base and V by 6 bases; bases with no gene match: 4. This CDR3 contains 14 residues. The DNA for the CDR3 is TGTGCCAGCAGCAACGGACAGGGGTCCTACGAGCAGTACTTC. Translation: CASSNGQGSYEQYF.

The V gene is TRBV28, the J gene TRBJ2-7, with a possible D match to TRBD2 (6 bases). The CDR3 has 14 amino acids. Trimming removed 2 bases from V and 2 bases from J, with 10 bases in between. The V gene's germline CDR1 is MDHEN and CDR2 SYDVKM. Here the CDR3 DNA reads TGTGCCAGCAGTTTAGGGGGACTTACCTACGAGCAGTACTTC. It encodes CASSLGGLTYEQYF.

The gene calls are TRBV5-1 and TRBJ2-5, with D perhaps matching TRBD1 (5 bases). V lost 4 bases to trimming and J lost 5 bases, with 15 bases between them. Germline CDR1 reads SGHRS; CDR2 reads YFSETQ. The CDR3 length is 14 residues. The chain's CDR3 is CASSLPQGPETQYF. The DNA of the CDR3 is TGCGCCAGCAGCCTACCGCAGGGTCCTGAGACCCAGTACTTC.

CDR3 nucleotide sequence: TGTGCCAGCAGTTTCTACGGGACAGATGGCTACACCTTC. It encodes CASSFYGTDGYTF. V usage is TRBV6-6 and J usage is TRBJ1-2; 7 bases align to TRBD1. CDR1 MNHNY and CDR2 SVGAGI come from the germline V gene (reference sequence). The CDR3 is 13 residues long. V was clipped by 4 bases and J by 6 bases; unmatched bases: 5.

J is TRBJ2-1 and V is TRBV4-2; 8 bases are a match to TRBD2. The CDR3 contains 13 residues. Germline CDR1 and CDR2: LGHNA and YNFKEQ. V lost 7 bases, J lost 5 bases, and 4 bases stayed unmatched. The CDR3 protein is CASTLAGDNEQFF. DNA for the CDR3: TGTGCCAGCACCCTAGCGGGCGACAATGAGCAGTTCTTC.